This TCR beta chain was recorded in a study of T cells in Graves' hyperthyroidism and ophthalmopathy. Exclusion of a patient resulted from uncontrolled infection, other autoimmune disease, pregnancy or lactation. From less than 13 ml of fresh peripheral blood, PBMCs were isolated. Researchers amplified the TCR beta CDR3 regions from RNA transcripts. TCR CDR3 regions were first amplified by RT-PCR with HTBI primers. Via MiXCR, TCRdb re-called the multiplex PCR reads, giving one row per CDR3 protein. This table has fewer than 650,000 distinct CDR3 sequences, under 15% appearing once. This clonotype was seen at least ten times. This CDR3 is 15 amino acids long. The V gene's germline CDR1 is KGHDR and CDR2 SFDVKD. V lost 0 bases and J lost 1, with 8 bases in between.

Sequencing was done on a sample of blood. The receptor's source is a woman in her thirties or forties with Graves' ophthalmopathy. The genes are TRBV24-1 and TRBJ2-5, with D perhaps given as TRBD1 or TRBD2 (5 bases each). The CDR3: CATSDLIGAQETQYF. The CDR3 bases are TGTGCCACCAGTGATTTGATCGGGGCCCAAGAGACCCAGTACTTC.